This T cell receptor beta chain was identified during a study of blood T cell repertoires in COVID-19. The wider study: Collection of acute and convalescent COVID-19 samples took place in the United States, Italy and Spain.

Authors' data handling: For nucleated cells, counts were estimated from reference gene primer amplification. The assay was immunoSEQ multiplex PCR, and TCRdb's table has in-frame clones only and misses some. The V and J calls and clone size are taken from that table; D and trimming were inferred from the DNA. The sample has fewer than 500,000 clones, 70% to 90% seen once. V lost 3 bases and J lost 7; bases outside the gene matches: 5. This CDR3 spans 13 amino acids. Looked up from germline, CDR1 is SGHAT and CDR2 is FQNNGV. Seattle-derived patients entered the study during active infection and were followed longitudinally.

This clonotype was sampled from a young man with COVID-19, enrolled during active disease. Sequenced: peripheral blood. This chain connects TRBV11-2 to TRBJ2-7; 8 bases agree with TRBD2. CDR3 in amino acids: CASSFLAGGEQYF. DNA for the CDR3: TGTGCCAGCAGCTTTCTGGCGGGAGGTGAGCAGTACTTC.